These T cell receptor beta chains were read from a single sample in a study of T-cell reconstitution after alpha-beta-depleted transplantation in children. TCRdb reprocessed the PCR reads with MiXCR, giving one entry per CDR3 protein. Altogether 900,000 or so distinct CDR3 sequences are present, roughly 15% being singletons, with the ten largest covering roughly 5%. The sequencing here drew on PBMCs, mostly from graft donor cells, taken 360 days after TCRalphabeta/CD19-depleted stem cell transplant. Receptors were obtained from a male patient younger than 18 who had a stem cell transplant for acute lymphoblastic leukemia, so the T cells may come from the graft donor. CDR3s include the opening cysteine and the closing phenylalanine or tryptophan. The D gene is left open where the match is weak. The size entry is marked missing in some rows and otherwise reads once, few, many or a size class.

J: TRBJ2-7; size: few; D: NA; V: TRBV18; DNA: TGTGCCAGCTCACCTTTGAGCCCGAGGGGCGAGCAGTACTTC; CDR3: CASSPLSPRGEQYF
J: TRBJ2-7; size: few; D: TRBD1; V: TRBV2; DNA: TGTGCCAGCAGTGGCGGGACAGGGTTTGGAGAGCAGTACTTC; CDR3: CASSGGTGFGEQYF
J: TRBJ2-7; size: few; D: NA; V: TRBV5-1; DNA: TGCGCCAGCACCCTGGGTGGACACCCTTTCTCCTACGAGCAGTACTTC; CDR3: CASTLGGHPFSYEQYF
J: TRBJ2-7; size: NA; D: TRBD2; V: TRBV5-1; DNA: TGCGCCACCAAGGAGACTAGCGGGGACCTTAGCTCCTACGAGCAGTACTTC; CDR3: CATKETSGDLSSYEQYF
J: TRBJ2-7; size: few; D: NA; V: TRBV5-1; DNA: TGCGCCAGCAGCTTTCTCGACACGGGCCATTACGAGCAGTACTTC; CDR3: CASSFLDTGHYEQYF
J: TRBJ2-2; size: NA; D: TRBD1; V: TRBV5-1; DNA: TGCGCCAGCAGCCAAGAGACAGGGGGCGGAAAGACCGGGGAGCTGTTTTTT; CDR3: CASSQETGGGKTGELFF
J: TRBJ2-3; size: few; D: NA; V: TRBV6-1; DNA: TGTGCCAGCAGTCTTATGGGATCAGATACGCAGTATTTT; CDR3: CASSLMGSDTQYF
J: TRBJ2-5; size: once; D: TRBD2; V: TRBV4-2; DNA: TGTGCCAGCACCCAAATTCTAGCGGGAGGGCCCGGGGAGACCCAGTACTTC; CDR3: CASTQILAGGPGETQYF
J: TRBJ1-5; size: NA; D: NA; V: TRBV20-1; DNA: TGCAGTGCTAGAGCGGGCAGGGCCAACAATCAGCCCCAGCATTTT; CDR3: CSARAGRANNQPQHF
J: TRBJ2-5; size: few; D: TRBD2; V: TRBV27; DNA: TGTGCCAGCACTTCTAGCGGGAGGGCTCAGAAGACCCAGTACTTC; CDR3: CASTSSGRAQKTQYF
J: TRBJ1-1; size: many; D: NA; V: TRBV5-1; DNA: TGCGCCAGCAGCTTTATTAGTAACACTGAAGCTTTCTTT; CDR3: CASSFISNTEAFF
J: TRBJ2-3; size: few; D: TRBD2; V: TRBV24-1; DNA: TGTGCCACCAGTGATCACCACGAGACGACTTTCGTTTCTAGCGGGAGGGGATCAGATACGCAGTATTTT; CDR3: CATSDHHETTFVSSGRGSDTQYF
J: TRBJ2-3; size: few; D: NA; V: TRBV19; DNA: TGTGCCAGCAGCTACCCGACCCGTACAGATACGCAGTATTTT; CDR3: CASSYPTRTDTQYF
J: TRBJ1-4; size: NA; D: TRBD1; V: TRBV30; DNA: TGTGCCTCCTCTGTCCGACAGGGGGAAAAACTGTTTTTT; CDR3: CASSVRQGEKLFF
J: TRBJ2-1; size: many; D: TRBD2; V: TRBV7-3; DNA: TGTGCCAGCAGCCCAACCTGGCGGCTAGCGGGAACTGAGCAGTTCTTC; CDR3: CASSPTWRLAGTEQFF
J: TRBJ2-1; size: NA; D: TRBD2; V: TRBV7-8; DNA: TGTGCCAGCAGCCCCGGACTAGCGGGAGGGGCCTCCTACAATGAGCAGTTCTTC; CDR3: CASSPGLAGGASYNEQFF
J: TRBJ2-1; size: NA; D: TRBD2; V: TRBV20-1; DNA: TGCAGTGCTACCTATGGGACTAGTTCAAATGAGCAGTTCTTC; CDR3: CSATYGTSSNEQFF
J: TRBJ2-3; size: NA; D: TRBD2; V: TRBV5-6; DNA: TGTGCCAGCACCAATGAACAGACTAGACTAGCGGATACGCAGTATTTT; CDR3: CASTNEQTRLADTQYF
J: TRBJ1-1; size: many; D: NA; V: TRBV27; DNA: TGTGCCAGCAAGGGCAGGAGCTTGAACACTGAAGCTTTCTTT; CDR3: CASKGRSLNTEAFF
J: TRBJ2-3; size: NA; D: NA; V: TRBV20-1; DNA: TGCAGTGCTCCGGCCAACCGGCGGGATACGCAGTATTTT; CDR3: CSAPANRRDTQYF
J: TRBJ1-4; size: NA; D: NA; V: TRBV7-9; DNA: TGTGCCAGTAACGGACAGACCGAAAAACTGTTTTTT; CDR3: CASNGQTEKLFF
J: TRBJ2-7; size: few; D: NA; V: TRBV7-8; DNA: TGTGCCAGCAGGTCGGTCCCCTCCACTTACGAGCAGTACTTC; CDR3: CASRSVPSTYEQYF
J: TRBJ2-7; size: few; D: TRBD2; V: TRBV24-1; DNA: TGTGCCACCAGTGTGGGACCGGGAGGTCTAAACTCCTACGAGCAGTACTTC; CDR3: CATSVGPGGLNSYEQYF
J: TRBJ2-2; size: NA; D: TRBD2; V: TRBV7-3; DNA: TGTGCCAGCAGCTTAACCCTACTAGCGGCGAACACCGGGGAGCTGTTTTTT; CDR3: CASSLTLLAANTGELFF
J: TRBJ2-7; size: NA; D: NA; V: TRBV6-1; DNA: TGTGCCAGCAGAACTTCGGGTTTCGGAGTCCACGAGCAGTACTTC; CDR3: CASRTSGFGVHEQYF
J: TRBJ2-7; size: few; D: NA; V: TRBV5-5; DNA: TGTGCCAGCAGCTCGACCCCCTGGGACATGGATACAGGTTACGAGCAGTACTTC; CDR3: CASSSTPWDMDTGYEQYF
J: TRBJ1-2; size: few; D: NA; V: TRBV5-1; DNA: TGCGCCAGCGGTCCTACTAACTATGGCTACACCTTC; CDR3: CASGPTNYGYTF
J: TRBJ2-3; size: NA; D: TRBD2; V: TRBV20-1; DNA: TGCAGTGCCCTGACTAGCGGGAGGGTGCAGTATTTT; CDR3: CSALTSGRVQYF
J: TRBJ2-1; size: NA; D: NA; V: TRBV12-3/TRBV12-4; DNA: TGTGCCAGCAGTTTAGCGGTGCGGAATGAGCAGTTCTTC; CDR3: CASSLAVRNEQFF
J: TRBJ2-1; size: NA; D: NA; V: TRBV20-1; DNA: TGCAGTGCAACTCAGGGGATTAGCGGGCATGGCTACAATGAGCAGTTCTTC; CDR3: CSATQGISGHGYNEQFF
J: TRBJ2-6; size: NA; D: NA; V: TRBV24-1; DNA: TGTGCCACCAGTGGACTGGGGCCTGGGGCCAACGTCCTGACTTTC; CDR3: CATSGLGPGANVLTF
J: TRBJ1-1; size: many; D: NA; V: TRBV5-1; DNA: TGCGCCAGCAGCTTGTTCCAGGGTAGGAACACTGAAGCTTTCTTT; CDR3: CASSLFQGRNTEAFF
J: TRBJ2-1; size: few; D: NA; V: TRBV5-1; DNA: TGCGCCAGCAGCATCGTGGGGGCGGGAAGGGACAATGAGCAGTTCTTC; CDR3: CASSIVGAGRDNEQFF
J: TRBJ2-1; size: once; D: NA; V: TRBV27; DNA: TGTGCCAGCAGTTTAACCGGGACCAACTACAATGAGCAGTTCTTC; CDR3: CASSLTGTNYNEQFF
J: TRBJ2-6; size: few; D: TRBD1; V: TRBV5-1; DNA: TGCGCCAGCAGCTTGGCACCGGGACAGGGGGGCTCTGGGGCCAACGTCCTGACTTTC; CDR3: CASSLAPGQGGSGANVLTF
J: TRBJ2-7; size: few; D: NA; V: TRBV7-9; DNA: TGTGCCAGCAGCTTGGCTGGGACCCCCGGCTACGAGCAGTACTTC; CDR3: CASSLAGTPGYEQYF
J: TRBJ1-1; size: few; D: TRBD1; V: TRBV29-1; DNA: TGCAGCGTTCACCGGGACAGGGGGCGCAGGAAGAACACTGAAGCTTTCTTT; CDR3: CSVHRDRGRRKNTEAFF
J: TRBJ2-2; size: few; D: NA; V: TRBV11-1; DNA: TGTGCCAGCAGCTTTAGGGACCGCGCAGGGGCGGACACCGGGGAGCTGTTTTTT; CDR3: CASSFRDRAGADTGELFF
J: TRBJ2-5; size: many; D: NA; V: TRBV11-2; DNA: TGTGCCAGCAGCTCAGAAGGGGAGACCCAGTACTTC; CDR3: CASSSEGETQYF
J: TRBJ2-1; size: few; D: TRBD2; V: TRBV27; DNA: TGTGCCAGCAGTTATCGTAGCGGGATGGTAAATGAGCAGTTCTTC; CDR3: CASSYRSGMVNEQFF
J: TRBJ2-7; size: few; D: TRBD2; V: TRBV2; DNA: TGTGCCAGCAGTGAAGCGGTAGCGGGAGAGTACCCTTGGGACGAGCAGTACTTC; CDR3: CASSEAVAGEYPWDEQYF
J: TRBJ2-7; size: many; D: NA; V: TRBV12-3/TRBV12-4; DNA: TGTGCCAGCAGTTACAGGGGAGGGGAGCAGTACTTC; CDR3: CASSYRGGEQYF
J: TRBJ2-3; size: NA; D: TRBD2; V: TRBV12-3/TRBV12-4; DNA: TGTGCCAGCAGTCCCGGTAGCGGGAGGGCGCAGTATTTT; CDR3: CASSPGSGRAQYF
J: TRBJ2-1; size: NA; D: NA; V: TRBV7-9; DNA: TGTGCCAGCAGCCCCCGAGATCCGGGAGTAAAATACAATGAGCAGTTCTTC; CDR3: CASSPRDPGVKYNEQFF
J: TRBJ2-3; size: few; D: TRBD2; V: TRBV24-1; DNA: TGTGCCACCAGTGCAGGACTAGCGGGAAACACAGATACGCAGTATTTT; CDR3: CATSAGLAGNTDTQYF
J: TRBJ2-3; size: NA; D: TRBD2; V: TRBV20-1; DNA: TGCAGTGCTAGACGGACTAGCGGGGTTACAGATACGCAGTATTTT; CDR3: CSARRTSGVTDTQYF
J: TRBJ2-7; size: few; D: TRBD1; V: TRBV15; DNA: TGTGCCACCAGCAGACCCGGGACAGGGGCCTACGAGCAGTACTTC; CDR3: CATSRPGTGAYEQYF
J: TRBJ2-1; size: many; D: TRBD2; V: TRBV15; DNA: TGTGCCACCAGCCGGGATAGCGGGAGTCATGAGCAGTTCTTC; CDR3: CATSRDSGSHEQFF
J: TRBJ2-2; size: many; D: TRBD2; V: TRBV4-1; DNA: TGCGCCAGCAGCCAAGCTCTAGCGGGCATAACCGGGGAGCTGTTTTTT; CDR3: CASSQALAGITGELFF
J: TRBJ2-6; size: many; D: NA; V: TRBV9; DNA: TGTGCCAGCAGCCCCGGACCCTCTGGGGCCAACGTCCTGACTTTC; CDR3: CASSPGPSGANVLTF
J: TRBJ1-1; size: NA; D: NA; V: TRBV7-2; DNA: TGTGCCAGCCTAGGGCTGCCGAACACTGAAGCTTTCTTT; CDR3: CASLGLPNTEAFF